The TCR beta chain described here comes from a study of CD8 T cells in Susac syndrome. cDNA came from around 0.54 to 1 ug RNA primed by random hexamers. Each CDR3 protein is one row after TCRdb ran MiXCR on the immunoSEQ multiplex PCR reads. The sample shows roughly 130,000 distinct CDR3 sequences, about 95% of them seen only once. By sample share, this clonotype is medium-sized. At one boundary the junction diverges from the germline segment, which might be a read error. The sample taken for sequencing was CD4+ T cells from PBMCs. The source is a human donor in good health.

The DNA of the CDR3 is TGTGCCAGCAGCCTCCAAGAGACCCAGTACTTC. As protein: CASSLQETQYF. The chain employs TRBV5-1 and TRBJ2-5; no clear D. This CDR3 has 11 amino acids. Germline loops: CDR1 SGHRS, CDR2 YFSETQ.